This T cell receptor (beta chain) appears in the sequencing data of a study of shared clonotypes between healthy human individuals. V was pared by 4 bases and J by 4 bases, with 13 bases of the junction left unmatched. The CDR3 loop spans 17 amino acids. Per the germline V gene, CDR1 is MNHNS and CDR2 is SASEGT. This clone has just a few counts. This was a deep-level run. Assay: immunoSEQ multiplex PCR; the TCRdb copy retains only in-frame clones and omits some. The sample has hundreds of thousands of clones; approximately 79% are singletons. Sequencing was performed on memory CD4+ T cells sorted from blood. Subset meaning: CD45RA-negative fraction. This chain uses TRBV6-1 with TRBJ2-5; 9 nucleotides agree with TRBD2. The receptor was isolated from a woman aged 30 to 39 in good health. Written as DNA, the CDR3 is TGTGCCAGCAGTGCATCAAGAAGAGCGGGAGGCGTAGAGACCCAGTACTTC. Amino acid sequence: CASSASRRAGGVETQYF.